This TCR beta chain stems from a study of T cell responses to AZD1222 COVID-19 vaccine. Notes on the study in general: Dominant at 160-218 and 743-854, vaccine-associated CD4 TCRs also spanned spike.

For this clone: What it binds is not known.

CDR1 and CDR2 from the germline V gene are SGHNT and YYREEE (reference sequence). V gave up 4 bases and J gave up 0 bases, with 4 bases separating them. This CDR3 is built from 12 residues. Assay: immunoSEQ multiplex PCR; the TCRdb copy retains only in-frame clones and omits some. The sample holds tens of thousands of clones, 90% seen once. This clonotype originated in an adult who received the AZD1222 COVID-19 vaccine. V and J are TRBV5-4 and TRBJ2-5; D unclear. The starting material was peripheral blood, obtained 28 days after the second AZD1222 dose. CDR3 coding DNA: TGTGCCAGCAGCCCCTACCAAGAGACCCAGTACTTC. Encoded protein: CASSPYQETQYF.